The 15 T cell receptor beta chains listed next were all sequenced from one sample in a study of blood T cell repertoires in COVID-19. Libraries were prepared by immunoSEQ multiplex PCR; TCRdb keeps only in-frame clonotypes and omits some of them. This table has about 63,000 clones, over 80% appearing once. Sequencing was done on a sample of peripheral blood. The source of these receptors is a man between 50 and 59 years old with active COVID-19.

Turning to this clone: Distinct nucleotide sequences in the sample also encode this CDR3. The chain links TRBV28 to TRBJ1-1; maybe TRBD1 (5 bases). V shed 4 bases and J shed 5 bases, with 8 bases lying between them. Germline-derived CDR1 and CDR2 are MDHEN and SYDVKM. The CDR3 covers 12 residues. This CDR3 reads CASSSGDTEAFF. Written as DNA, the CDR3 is TGTGCCAGCAGTTCGGGGGATACTGAAGCTTTCTTT.

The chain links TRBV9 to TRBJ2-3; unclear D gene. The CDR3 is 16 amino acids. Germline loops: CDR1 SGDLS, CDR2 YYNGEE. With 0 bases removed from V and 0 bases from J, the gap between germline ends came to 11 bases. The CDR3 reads CASSVGPGFSTDTQYF. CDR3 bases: TGTGCCAGCAGCGTAGGTCCAGGTTTTAGCACAGATACGCAGTATTTT.

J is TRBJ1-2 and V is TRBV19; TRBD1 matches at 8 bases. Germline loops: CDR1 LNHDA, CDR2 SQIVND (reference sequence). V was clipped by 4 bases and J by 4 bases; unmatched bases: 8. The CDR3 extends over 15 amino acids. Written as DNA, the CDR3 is TGTGCCAGTAGTACCAGGACAGGGCATCGCTATGGCTACACCTTC. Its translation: CASSTRTGHRYGYTF.

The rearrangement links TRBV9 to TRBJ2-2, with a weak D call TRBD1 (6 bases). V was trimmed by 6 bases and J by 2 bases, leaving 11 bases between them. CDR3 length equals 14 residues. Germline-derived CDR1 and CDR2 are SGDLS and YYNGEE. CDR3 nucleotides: TGTGCCAGCAATTTACAGGGAAACACCGGGGAGCTGTTTTTT. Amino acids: CASNLQGNTGELFF.

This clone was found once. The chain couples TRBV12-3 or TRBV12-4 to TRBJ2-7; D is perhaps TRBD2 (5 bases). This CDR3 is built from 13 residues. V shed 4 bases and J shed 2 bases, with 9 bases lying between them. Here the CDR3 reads CASSYGVTYEQYF. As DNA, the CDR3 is TGTGCCAGCAGTTACGGGGTAACCTACGAGCAGTACTTC.

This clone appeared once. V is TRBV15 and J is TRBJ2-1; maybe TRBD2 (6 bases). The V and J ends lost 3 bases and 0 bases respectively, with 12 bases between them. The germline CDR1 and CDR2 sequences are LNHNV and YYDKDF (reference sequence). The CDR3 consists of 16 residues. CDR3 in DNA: TGTGCCACCAGCAGGGTTCACGGGAGCTCCTACAATGAGCAGTTCTTC. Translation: CATSRVHGSSYNEQFF.

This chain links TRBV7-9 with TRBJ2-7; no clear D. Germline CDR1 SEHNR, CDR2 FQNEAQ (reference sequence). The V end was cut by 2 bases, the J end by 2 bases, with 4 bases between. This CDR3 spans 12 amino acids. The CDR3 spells CASSLTAYEQYF. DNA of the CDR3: TGTGCCAGCAGCTTAACGGCCTACGAGCAGTACTTC.

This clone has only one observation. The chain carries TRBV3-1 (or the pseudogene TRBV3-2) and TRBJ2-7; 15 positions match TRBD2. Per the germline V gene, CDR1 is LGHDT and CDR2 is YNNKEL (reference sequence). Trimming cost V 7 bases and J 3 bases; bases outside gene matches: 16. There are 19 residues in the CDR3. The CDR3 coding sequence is TGTGCCAGCAATAAACCCAGGACTAGCGGGAGGGCTTTAAACTACGAGCAGTACTTC. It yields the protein CASNKPRTSGRALNYEQYF.

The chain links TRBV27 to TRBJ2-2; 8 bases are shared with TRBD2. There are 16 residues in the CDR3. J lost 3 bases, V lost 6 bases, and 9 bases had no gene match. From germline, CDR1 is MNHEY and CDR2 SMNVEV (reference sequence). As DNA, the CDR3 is TGTGCCAGCAGCCTTAGCGGGGCAGGGCACACCGGGGAGCTGTTTTTT. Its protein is CASSLSGAGHTGELFF.

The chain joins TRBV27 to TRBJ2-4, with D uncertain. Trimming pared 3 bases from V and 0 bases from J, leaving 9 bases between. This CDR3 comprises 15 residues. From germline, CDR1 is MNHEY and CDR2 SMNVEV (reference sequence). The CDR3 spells CASSFSGLAKNIQYF. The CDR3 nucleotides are TGTGCCAGCAGTTTTTCAGGTCTAGCCAAAAACATTCAGTACTTC.

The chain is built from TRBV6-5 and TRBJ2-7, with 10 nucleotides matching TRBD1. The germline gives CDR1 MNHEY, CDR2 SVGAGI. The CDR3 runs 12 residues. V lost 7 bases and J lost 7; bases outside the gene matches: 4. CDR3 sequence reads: CASTGQGVEQYF. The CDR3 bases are TGTGCCAGCACCGGACAGGGGGTTGAGCAGTACTTC.

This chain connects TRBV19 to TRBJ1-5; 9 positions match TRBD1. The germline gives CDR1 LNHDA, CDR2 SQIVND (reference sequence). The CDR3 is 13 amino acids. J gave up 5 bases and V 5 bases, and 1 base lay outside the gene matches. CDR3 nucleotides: TGTGCCAGTAGTGGACAGGGGTATCAGCCCCAGCATTTT. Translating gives CASSGQGYQPQHF.

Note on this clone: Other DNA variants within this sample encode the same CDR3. The CDR3 sequence: CASSWLAGGNEQFF. The CDR3 coding sequence is TGCGCCAGCAGCTGGCTAGCGGGCGGCAATGAGCAGTTCTTC. The rearrangement links TRBV5-1 to TRBJ2-1, with 8 bases fitting TRBD2. Trimming took 3 bases from V and 6 from J; bases not matched to a gene: 5. The CDR3 extends over 14 amino acids. CDR1 is SGHRS, CDR2 YFSETQ, per germline.

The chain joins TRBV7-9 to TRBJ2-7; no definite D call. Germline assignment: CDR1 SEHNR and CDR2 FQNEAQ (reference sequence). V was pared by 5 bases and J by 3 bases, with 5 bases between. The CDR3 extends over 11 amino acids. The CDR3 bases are TGTGCCAGCAGCCGAGACTACGAGCAGTACTTC. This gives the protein CASSRDYEQYF.

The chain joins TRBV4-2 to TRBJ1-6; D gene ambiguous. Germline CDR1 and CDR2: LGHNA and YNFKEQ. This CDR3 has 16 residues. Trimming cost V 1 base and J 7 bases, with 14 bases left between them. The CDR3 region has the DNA TGTGCCAGCAGCCAAGGGTGGACTGCCCAAAATTCACCCCTCCACTTT. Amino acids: CASSQGWTAQNSPLHF.